A single sample is the source of the 12 T cell receptor beta chains below, sequenced in a study of blood T cells in healthy people across ages. The authors ran a second PCR of about 7 to 12 cycles using a sample-barcoded 5' primer and a J-beta primer mix. TCRdb analysed the 5' RACE reads with MiXCR anew, one entry per CDR3 protein. The data contain about 1.1 million distinct CDR3 sequences, less than 45% of them seen just once; the ten biggest clones take up around 14%. Sequenced sample: blood. All receptors come from a man younger than 35 in good health.

This clonotype has a handful of counts. V gene TRBV29-1 combines with J gene TRBJ2-3; D ambiguous. The CDR3 has 10 amino acids. Germline CDR1 is SQVTM and CDR2 is ANQGSEA. CDR3 in amino acids: CTGYTDTQYF. The CDR3 bases are TGCACCGGATACACAGATACGCAGTATTTT.

The V call is TRBV29-1, the J call TRBJ2-2, with unresolved D. Germline CDR1 is SQVTM and CDR2 is ANQGSEA. Trimming removed 4 bases at V and 0 bases at J, with 6 bases between. The CDR3 covers 13 residues. This chain's CDR3 is CSVAQSNTGELFF. CDR3 in DNA: TGCAGCGTTGCACAGTCGAACACCGGGGAGCTGTTTTTT.

V usage is TRBV5-6 and J usage is TRBJ1-1; D unclear. The germline CDR1 and CDR2 sequences are SGHDT and YYEEEE. CDR3 length equals 12 residues. V lost 4 bases to trimming and J lost 10 bases, with 14 bases between them. CDR3 in DNA: TGTGCCAGCAGCGCCCGGCGAATGGGAGCTTTCTTT. Amino acids: CASSARRMGAFF. Variable domain in full (rest from reference TRBV5-6 and TRBJ1-1): DAGVTQSPTHLIKTRGQQVTLRCSPKSGHDTVSWYQQALGQGPQFIFQYYEEEERQRGNFPDRFSGHQFPNYSSELNVNALLLGDSALYLCASSARRMGAFFGQGTRLTVV.

The rearrangement links TRBV7-9 to TRBJ1-2, with D hard to call. Germline V gene data show CDR1 as SEHNR and CDR2 as FQNEAQ (reference sequence). Trimming shortened V by 5 bases and J by 5 bases, and 21 bases separated the two germline ends. The CDR3 is made up of 16 amino acids. CDR3 sequence reads: CASSPLADSPTYGYTF. The DNA for the CDR3 is TGTGCCAGCAGCCCCCTCGCGGATTCCCCTACATATGGCTACACCTTC.

This chain connects TRBV7-6 to TRBJ2-1; perhaps TRBD2 as D (5 bases). Germline lookup yields CDR1 SGHVS and CDR2 FNYEAQ. The CDR3 has 14 residues. V lost 5 bases and J 5 bases, leaving 13 bases between the germline ends. CDR3 nucleotide sequence: TGTGCCAGCAGCCCTCAAGGGCGGGACAATGAGCAGTTCTTC. It codes for CASSPQGRDNEQFF.

V is TRBV20-1 and J is TRBJ2-5, with D unresolved. The CDR3 is 13 amino acids. The V and J ends lost 4 bases and 11 bases respectively, with 20 bases between them. Germline V gene lookup returns CDR1 DFQATT and CDR2 SNEGSKA (reference sequence). This CDR3 is CSANRQVDYEQYF. The CDR3 DNA reads TGCAGTGCTAATCGACAAGTCGATTATGAGCAGTACTTC.

The sample holds a few counts of this clonotype. V and J are TRBV10-3 and TRBJ2-1; D tentatively reads TRBD1 or TRBD2 (6 bases each). The V gene lost 2 bases and the J gene lost 4 bases, with 15 bases spanning the gap. The CDR3 has 16 amino acids. Germline V lookup: CDR1 ENHRY, CDR2 SYGVKD. The CDR3 DNA follows: TGTGCCATCAGTGAGAGGGGGGCTGGCCTTTACAATGAGCAGTTCTTC. This gives the protein CAISERGAGLYNEQFF.

The chain recombines TRBV7-2 with TRBJ2-3; D unresolved. Germline CDR1 is SGHTA and CDR2 is FQGNSA. Trimming removed 4 bases at V and 0 bases at J, with 8 bases between. The CDR3 covers 14 residues. The CDR3 nucleotides are TGTGCCAGCAGCTCTTATTCTAGCACAGATACGCAGTATTTT. Translating it yields CASSSYSSTDTQYF.

CDR3 sequence reads: CAIGGGTSYNEQYF. Here the CDR3 DNA reads TGTGCCATCGGGGGTGGCACCTCCTACAATGAGCAGTACTTC. The V and J genes are TRBV10-3 and TRBJ2-1; D may match TRBD1 or TRBD2 (5 bases each). The J call is uncertain, as TRBJ2-7 better fits the DNA end. The CDR3 has 14 amino acids. In germline, CDR1 is ENHRY, CDR2 SYGVKD.

This clonotype was detected only a few times. This chain uses TRBV12-3 or TRBV12-4 with TRBJ2-3, with 7 bases lining up with TRBD1. V dropped 6 bases and J dropped 5; count of bases not matched to a gene: 11. This CDR3 has 15 amino acids. CDR3 loop: CASSLPQGYGDTQYF. The CDR3 DNA is TGTGCCAGCAGCCTACCACAGGGGTACGGAGATACGCAGTATTTT.

This chain connects TRBV7-8 to TRBJ2-3; 7 bases are a match to TRBD1. Germline values: CDR1 SGHVS, CDR2 FQNEAQ. This CDR3 is 16 amino acids long. With 7 bases clipped from V and 3 bases from J, the junction kept 13 bases outside the gene matches. In DNA form, the CDR3 reads TGTGCCAGCACCTCTAACGTGGGCAGGGGGACAGATACGCAGTATTTT. Its protein is CASTSNVGRGTDTQYF.

The rearrangement links TRBV29-1 to TRBJ2-3; 9 bases are a match to TRBD2. Germline assignment: CDR1 SQVTM and CDR2 ANQGSEA. The CDR3 runs to 15 residues. With 1 base clipped from V and 5 bases from J, the junction kept 7 bases outside the gene matches. Written as DNA, the CDR3 is TGCAGCGTTGAAGGGCGGGGGGGCCTTGGAGATACGCAGTATTTT. Protein sequence: CSVEGRGGLGDTQYF.